A single sample gave rise to the 9 T cell receptor beta chains below, sequenced in a study of cytomegalovirus exposure and HLA in healthy donors (dated by TCRdb to 2015 to 2018). The library was produced with the immunoSEQ multiplex PCR assay. For the multiplex PCR, a mixture combining 60 forward primers for TCR Vbeta segments and 13 reverse primers for TCR Jbeta segments was used. TCRdb retrieved this table from immuneACCESS and kept in-frame rearrangements only. Not all clones are present; in checked studies, unresolved V genes account for under half, and no reason is known for the remainder. The sample profile shows 100,000 to 150,000 clones; around four fifths of them were found once. Approximately 10% of the sample comes from the top ten. The specimen was PBMCs. Every receptor here comes from a male donor in good health and CMV-seropositive.

The CDR3 region has the DNA TGTGCCAGCAGTGAAGCGGTGAAGGGGGCATGGGGCTACACCTTC. This translates into CASSEAVKGAWGYTF. The chain is built from TRBV2 and TRBJ1-2; 7 bases match TRBD1. This CDR3 has 15 amino acids. CDR1 SNHLY and CDR2 FYNNEI come from the germline V gene. V was clipped by 0 bases and J by 8 bases; unmatched bases: 9.

The chain uses TRBV13 and TRBJ2-4; 13 bases match TRBD2. V was clipped by 3 bases and J by 9 bases; unmatched bases: 8. Germline CDR1 and CDR2: PRHDT and FYEKMQ (reference sequence). The CDR3 has 16 amino acids. The CDR3 region is CASSFGLAGEFGIQYF. For the CDR3, the DNA is TGTGCCAGCAGCTTCGGACTAGCGGGAGAGTTCGGCATTCAGTACTTC.

The genes are TRBV5-1 and TRBJ2-7, with D unresolved. The CDR3 sequence is 14 residues long. Trimming stripped 0 bases from V and 0 bases from J, with 7 bases between. CDR1 is SGHRS and CDR2 is YFSETQ in the germline V gene. CDR3 loop: CASSLVENSYEQYF. The DNA of the CDR3 is TGCGCCAGCAGCTTGGTGGAGAACTCCTACGAGCAGTACTTC.

Only a few counts were recorded for this clone. The V and J genes are TRBV29-1 and TRBJ2-1, with 12 bases lining up with TRBD2. With V trimmed by 6 bases and J by 8 bases, 8 bases remained unmatched. In germline, CDR1 is SQVTM, CDR2 ANQGSEA. This CDR3 is built from 14 residues. The CDR3 loop is CSVDLAGGPDEQFF. The CDR3, as DNA: TGCAGCGTGGATCTAGCGGGAGGGCCCGATGAGCAGTTCTTC.

This clone was seen a single time. The rearrangement joins TRBV27 to TRBJ1-1, with 10 bases that match TRBD1. V was clipped by 5 bases and J by 3 bases; unmatched bases: 15. Germline V gene lookup returns CDR1 MNHEY and CDR2 SMNVEV (reference sequence). The CDR3 spans 18 residues. The CDR3 nucleotides are TGTGCCAGCAGTCACCCGACAGGGGGCGGATTATTCGACACTGAAGCTTTCTTT. Translating gives CASSHPTGGGLFDTEAFF.

The genes are TRBV5-4 and TRBJ2-5; TRBD2 agrees at 7 bases. Losses at the gene ends were 1 base for V and 1 base for J; bases not matched to a gene: 1. The length of the CDR3 is 14 residues. Looked up from germline, CDR1 is SGHNT and CDR2 is YYREEE (reference sequence). CDR3 sequence (DNA): TGTGCCAGCAGCTTGCAGCGGGGCCAAGAGACCCAGTACTTC. Its translation: CASSLQRGQETQYF.

The chain uses TRBV7-9 and TRBJ2-7, with a weak D call TRBD2 (5 bases). The length of the CDR3 is 15 residues. V lost 0 bases to trimming and J lost 2 bases, with 11 bases between them. The germline V gene has CDR1 SEHNR and CDR2 FQNEAQ (reference sequence). CDR3 sequence reads: CASSLAGWGAYEQYF. In DNA, the CDR3 is TGTGCCAGCAGCTTAGCGGGGTGGGGAGCCTACGAGCAGTACTTC. The full variable domain, with the rest looked up from reference TRBV7-9 and TRBJ2-7, is DTGVSQNPRHKITKRGQNVTFRCDPISEHNRLYWYRQTLGQGPEFLTYFQNEAQLEKSRLLSDRFSAERPKGSFSTLEIQRTEQGDSAMYLCASSLAGWGAYEQYFGPGTRLTVT.

The rearrangement links TRBV7-3 to TRBJ2-7; TRBD2 might be the D (5 bases). Trimming removed 4 bases at V and 5 bases at J, with 12 bases between. This CDR3 has 13 amino acids. Germline CDR1 is SGHTA and CDR2 is FQGTGA. The CDR3 reads CASSSEVFHEQYF. CDR3 coding DNA: TGTGCCAGCAGCTCGGAGGTATTCCACGAGCAGTACTTC. The full variable domain, its missing parts supplied by reference TRBV7-3 and TRBJ2-7, is GAGVSQTPSNKVTEKGKYVELRCDPISGHTALYWYRQSLGQGPEFLIYFQGTGAADDSGLPNDRFFAVRPEGSVSTLKIQRTERGDSAVYLCASSSEVFHEQYFGPGTRLTVT.

This chain connects TRBV11-2 to TRBJ1-4, with 7 bases that match TRBD1. The CDR3 extends over 17 amino acids. In germline, CDR1 is SGHAT, CDR2 FQNNGV. V gave up 1 base and J gave up 8 bases; unmatched junction bases: 13. CDR3 residues: CASSLGDSPGLGEKLFF. CDR3 sequence (DNA): TGTGCCAGCAGCTTAGGGGACAGTCCCGGCCTGGGCGAAAAACTGTTTTTT.